The 25 T cell receptor beta chains below all came from one sample that was sequenced in a study of shared clonotypes between healthy human individuals. Terminally differentiated effector memory CD45RA+ cells were left out of the naive CD8 fraction, which was CD45RO-negative and positively selected for CCR7. Profiling relied on immunoSEQ multiplex PCR, and the TCRdb table lists in-frame clones only, not all of them. The sample carries around 1.9 million clones, around 93% recorded once. The sequenced sample was naive CD8+ T cells from PBMCs. The receptors shown here come from a man aged 18 to 29 in good health. Some clones in this sample may be carry-over from other donors' samples.

V gene TRBV20-1 combines with J gene TRBJ2-5; D is undetermined. This CDR3 region has 11 residues. Germline loops: CDR1 DFQATT, CDR2 SNEGSKA (reference sequence). V was trimmed by 0 bases and J by 10 bases, leaving 9 bases between them. CDR3 nucleotide sequence: TGCAGTGCTAGAGATGGCCCAGGCCAGTACTTC. Translation gives CSARDGPGQYF.

The chain recombines TRBV29-1 with TRBJ2-7, with D perhaps matching TRBD1 (6 bases). Germline V lookup: CDR1 SQVTM, CDR2 ANQGSEA. V lost 4 bases, J lost 4 bases, and 14 bases lay in between. The CDR3 length is 13 residues. CDR3 sequence: CSVVSRGFYEQYF. CDR3 DNA sequence: TGCAGCGTTGTAAGCAGGGGATTTTACGAGCAGTACTTC.

The chain uses TRBV2 and TRBJ2-1; no definite D call. Between the trimmed V and J ends, which lost 3 bases and 5 bases, there was a span of 14 bases. The CDR3 extends over 15 amino acids. In germline, CDR1 is SNHLY, CDR2 FYNNEI. DNA for the CDR3: TGTGCCAGCAGTGAGGGCAGGAACCTGGACAATGAGCAGTTCTTC. Translating gives CASSEGRNLDNEQFF.

The chain joins TRBV27 to TRBJ2-3; TRBD2 aligns across 9 bases. The germline CDR1 and CDR2 sequences are MNHEY and SMNVEV (reference sequence). The CDR3 spans 14 residues. After removal of 6 bases from V and 7 bases from J, the junction contained 8 bases not matched to a gene. The CDR3 loop is CASRVAGARHTQYF. In DNA, the CDR3 is TGTGCCAGCAGGGTAGCGGGAGCGAGGCATACGCAGTATTTT.

The chain couples TRBV29-1 to TRBJ2-7, with 11 nucleotides matching TRBD1. V gave up 6 bases and J gave up 6 bases; unmatched junction bases: 7. The germline V gene encodes CDR1 SQVTM and CDR2 ANQGSEA. This CDR3 has 13 amino acids. CDR3 loop: CSVRDRGGREQYF. DNA of the CDR3: TGCAGCGTCCGGGACAGGGGGGGACGCGAGCAGTACTTC.

V usage is TRBV27 and J usage is TRBJ2-1; TRBD2 is a possible D gene (6 bases). The CDR3 is 14 residues long. V lost 5 bases and J 8 bases, leaving 16 bases between the germline ends. Per the germline V gene, CDR1 is MNHEY and CDR2 is SMNVEV (reference sequence). The CDR3 loop is CASSPQLAFHEQFF. The CDR3 DNA reads as TGTGCCAGCAGTCCCCAACTAGCATTCCATGAGCAGTTCTTC.

The sample holds one count of this clone. The chain is built from TRBV23-1 and TRBJ2-7, with 10 bases identical to TRBD1. TRBV23-1 has ORF status, its function being uncertain. This CDR3 has 18 amino acids. Trimming removed 4 bases from V and 2 bases from J; junction bases left unmatched: 14. The CDR3 here is CASSPPEGQGISPYEQYF. CDR3 nucleotide sequence: TGCGCCAGCAGTCCCCCGGAGGGACAGGGGATTTCGCCCTACGAGCAGTACTTC.

This chain joins TRBV19 and TRBJ1-1, with D possibly being TRBD1 (5 bases). The CDR3 consists of 15 residues. Between the trimmed V and J ends, which lost 8 bases and 2 bases, there was a span of 18 bases. Germline values: CDR1 LNHDA, CDR2 SQIVND (reference sequence). The CDR3 region is CASADWERGNTEAFF. The DNA for the CDR3 is TGTGCCAGTGCTGACTGGGAGAGGGGAAACACTGAAGCTTTCTTT.

The genes are TRBV28 and TRBJ2-7; D perhaps matches TRBD2 (5 bases). Trimming removed 4 bases from V and 3 bases from J, with 19 bases in between. This CDR3 has 16 amino acids. Germline V gives CDR1 MDHEN, CDR2 SYDVKM. The DNA for the CDR3 is TGTGCCAGCAGTTCCCGTCGGGGTGTTAAAATCTACGAGCAGTACTTC. It yields the protein CASSSRRGVKIYEQYF.

To note about this clone: The sample contains more than one DNA sequence encoding this CDR3. V and J are TRBV19 and TRBJ2-7; TRBD1 matches at 8 bases. There are 15 residues in the CDR3. The ends lost 5 bases at V and 1 base at J; junction bases unmatched: 7. Germline V gene sequence: CDR1 LNHDA, CDR2 SQIVND (reference sequence). The CDR3 loop reads CASSDGQGSSYEQYF. In nucleotides, the CDR3 is TGTGCCAGTAGTGATGGACAGGGATCTTCCTACGAGCAGTACTTC.

The V and J genes are TRBV29-1 and TRBJ1-2; tentative D call: TRBD1 (6 bases). From germline, CDR1 is SQVTM and CDR2 ANQGSEA. Trimming took 1 base from V and 4 from J, leaving 22 bases between them. The CDR3 consists of 17 residues. The DNA for the CDR3 is TGCAGCGTTGAAGTTAGGGATCCAGGGGCGGCGGGCTATGGCTACACCTTC. It specifies CSVEVRDPGAAGYGYTF.

CDR3 sequence reads: CASSRRALRGDTEAFF. CDR3 coding DNA: TGTGCCAGCAGTCGGCGGGCGTTAAGGGGTGACACTGAAGCTTTCTTT. V usage is TRBV28 and J usage is TRBJ1-1; tentative D call: TRBD1 (5 bases). Trimming removed 5 bases at V and 3 bases at J, with 19 bases between. CDR1 MDHEN and CDR2 SYDVKM come from the germline V gene. The CDR3 loop spans 16 amino acids.

This clone has more than one count but fewer than ten. The chain uses TRBV28 and TRBJ1-2, with D unresolved. CDR3 length equals 15 residues. In germline, CDR1 is MDHEN, CDR2 SYDVKM. Trimming left V 3 bases short and J 3 bases short, with 14 bases between. CDR3 loop: CASSLDGVSHYGYTF. The CDR3 DNA reads as TGTGCCAGCAGTTTGGATGGGGTGTCGCACTATGGCTACACCTTC.

The rearrangement joins TRBV19 to TRBJ2-7; unclear D gene. The CDR3 length is 13 residues. V was pared by 5 bases and J by 3 bases, with 11 bases between. Germline CDR1 and CDR2: LNHDA and SQIVND (reference sequence). The CDR3 region is CASSRQPHYEQYF. The CDR3 nucleotides are TGTGCCAGTAGTCGCCAGCCTCACTACGAGCAGTACTTC.

The chain employs TRBV7-8 and TRBJ2-1; 7 nucleotides line up with TRBD1. Germline values: CDR1 SGHVS, CDR2 FQNEAQ. The CDR3 consists of 15 residues. After removal of 1 base from V and 2 bases from J, the junction contained 2 bases not matched to a gene. In nucleotides, the CDR3 is TGTGCCAGCAGCTTAGAAGGGGGCCCCTACAATGAGCAGTTCTTC. It yields the protein CASSLEGGPYNEQFF.

The chain combines TRBV14 with TRBJ2-7; maybe TRBD1 (6 bases). V lost 1 base and J lost 4, with 11 bases in between. Germline lookup yields CDR1 SGHDN and CDR2 FVKESK. This CDR3 spans 14 amino acids. The CDR3 DNA is TGTGCCAGCAGCCAAGCCAGGGGCTCATACGAGCAGTACTTC. This encodes CASSQARGSYEQYF.

The CDR3 reads CASSMFPLGRKRTGEGSGEQYF. Written as DNA, the CDR3 is TGTGCCAGTAGTATGTTCCCCCTCGGCCGGAAAAGAACAGGGGAAGGGAGTGGCGAGCAGTACTTC. The J gene is TRBJ2-7, the V gene TRBV19, with 7 positions matching TRBD1. Germline V CDR1 and CDR2: LNHDA, SQIVND (reference sequence). V shed 3 bases and J 6 bases; nucleotides not matched to a gene: 32. CDR3 length equals 22 residues.

CDR3 sequence: CASSPTSGRTTDTQYF. DNA of the CDR3: TGTGCCAGCAGCCCGACTAGCGGGAGAACTACCGATACGCAGTATTTT. The chain carries TRBV7-9 and TRBJ2-3, with 12 positions matching TRBD2. After removal of 5 bases from V and 6 bases from J, the junction contained 9 bases not matched to a gene. Germline CDR1 reads SEHNR; CDR2 reads FQNEAQ (reference sequence). The CDR3 runs to 16 residues.

This chain uses TRBV10-2 with TRBJ2-7; D gene unclear. The CDR3 has 16 amino acids. V dropped 0 bases and J dropped 4 bases, with 16 bases sitting between them. Germline-derived CDR1 and CDR2 are WSHSY and SAAADI. Here the CDR3 DNA reads TGCGCCAGCAGTGAGTCGTTAGCCTTCGTCGGGTACGAGCAGTACTTC. This sequence encodes CASSESLAFVGYEQYF.

The chain combines TRBV5-6 with TRBJ2-1, with D perhaps TRBD1 or TRBD2 (5 bases each). The V gene's germline CDR1 is SGHDT and CDR2 YYEEEE. V lost 4 bases and J lost 7, with 12 bases in between. The CDR3 has 13 amino acids. CDR3: CASSPEGSNEQFF. Here the CDR3 DNA reads TGTGCCAGCAGCCCCGAGGGGAGTAATGAGCAGTTCTTC.

The chain carries TRBV5-1 and TRBJ2-1, with D possibly being TRBD1 (5 bases). Trimming removed 4 bases from V and 5 bases from J, with 13 bases in between. The CDR3 contains 14 residues. Germline V CDR1 and CDR2: SGHRS, YFSETQ. In nucleotides, the CDR3 is TGCGCCAGCAGCCCTAGGACGGACAACAATGAGCAGTTCTTC. Encoded protein: CASSPRTDNNEQFF.

Details on this clone: Other DNA sequences in this sample translate to the same CDR3. The V gene is TRBV27, the J gene TRBJ2-7, with D tentatively TRBD1 or TRBD2 (5 bases each). Germline V CDR1 and CDR2: MNHEY, SMNVEV (reference sequence). The V end was cut by 7 bases, the J end by 6 bases, with 10 bases between. The CDR3 is 11 amino acids. The CDR3 loop is CASTRGAEQYF. The CDR3 coding sequence is TGTGCCAGCACCCGGGGCGCCGAGCAGTACTTC.

The V and J genes are TRBV27 and TRBJ2-3, with D perhaps TRBD1 (6 bases). V gave up 1 base and J gave up 1 base, with 15 bases separating them. Germline V CDR1 and CDR2: MNHEY, SMNVEV (reference sequence). The CDR3 consists of 17 residues. The CDR3 sequence: CASSLLGTPWGTDTQYF. The CDR3 bases are TGTGCCAGCAGTTTATTAGGGACACCTTGGGGCACAGATACGCAGTATTTT.

The chain is built from TRBV9 and TRBJ2-3; TRBD2 aligns across 16 bases. Germline V gene sequence: CDR1 SGDLS, CDR2 YYNGEE. The CDR3 totals 18 residues. V dropped 0 bases and J dropped 5; count of bases not matched to a gene: 6. The CDR3 here is CASSVEGLAGGPGDTQYF. The CDR3 nucleotides read TGTGCCAGCAGCGTAGAGGGACTAGCGGGAGGGCCGGGAGATACGCAGTATTTT. Full variable domain (rest looked up from reference TRBV9 and TRBJ2-3): DSGVTQTPKHLITATGQRVTLRCSPRSGDLSVYWYQQSLDQGLQFLIQYYNGEERAKGNILERFSAQQFPDLHSELNLSSLELGDSALYFCASSVEGLAGGPGDTQYFGPGTRLTVL.

The chain couples TRBV18 to TRBJ2-2; D is uncertain. Trimming took off 1 base at V and 0 bases at J, with 6 bases between the two ends. The CDR3 sequence is 15 residues long. CDR1 is KGHSH and CDR2 is LQKENI in the germline V gene. Written as DNA, the CDR3 is TGTGCCAGCTCACCACTACGCCCGAACACCGGGGAGCTGTTTTTT. It translates to CASSPLRPNTGELFF.